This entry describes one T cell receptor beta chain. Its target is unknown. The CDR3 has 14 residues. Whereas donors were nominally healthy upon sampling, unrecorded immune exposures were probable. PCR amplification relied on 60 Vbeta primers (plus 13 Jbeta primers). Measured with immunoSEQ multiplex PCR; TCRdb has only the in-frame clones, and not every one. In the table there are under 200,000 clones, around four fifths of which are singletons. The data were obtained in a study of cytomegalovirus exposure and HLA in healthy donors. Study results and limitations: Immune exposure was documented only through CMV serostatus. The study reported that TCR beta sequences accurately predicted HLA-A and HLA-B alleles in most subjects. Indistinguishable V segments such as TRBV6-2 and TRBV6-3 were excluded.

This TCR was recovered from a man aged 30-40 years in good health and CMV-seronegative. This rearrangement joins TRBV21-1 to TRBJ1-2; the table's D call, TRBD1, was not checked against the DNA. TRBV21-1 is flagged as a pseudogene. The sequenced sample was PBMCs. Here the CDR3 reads CASSTTGGADGYTF. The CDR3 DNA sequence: TGTGCCAGCAGCACGACAGGGGGCGCGGATGGCTACACCTTC.